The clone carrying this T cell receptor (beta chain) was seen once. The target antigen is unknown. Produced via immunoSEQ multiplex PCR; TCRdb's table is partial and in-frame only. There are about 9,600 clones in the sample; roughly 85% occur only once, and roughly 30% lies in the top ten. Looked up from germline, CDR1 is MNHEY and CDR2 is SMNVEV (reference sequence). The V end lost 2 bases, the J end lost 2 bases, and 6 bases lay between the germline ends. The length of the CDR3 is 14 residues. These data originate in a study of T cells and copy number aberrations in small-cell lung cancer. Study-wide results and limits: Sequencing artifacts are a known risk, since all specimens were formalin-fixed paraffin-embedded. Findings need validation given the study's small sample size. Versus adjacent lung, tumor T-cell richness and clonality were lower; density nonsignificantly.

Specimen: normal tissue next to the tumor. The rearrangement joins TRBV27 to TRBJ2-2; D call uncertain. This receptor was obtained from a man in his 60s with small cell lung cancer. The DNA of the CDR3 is TGTGCCAGCAGTTTAACGGTAAACACCGGGGAGCTGTTTTTT. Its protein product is CASSLTVNTGELFF.